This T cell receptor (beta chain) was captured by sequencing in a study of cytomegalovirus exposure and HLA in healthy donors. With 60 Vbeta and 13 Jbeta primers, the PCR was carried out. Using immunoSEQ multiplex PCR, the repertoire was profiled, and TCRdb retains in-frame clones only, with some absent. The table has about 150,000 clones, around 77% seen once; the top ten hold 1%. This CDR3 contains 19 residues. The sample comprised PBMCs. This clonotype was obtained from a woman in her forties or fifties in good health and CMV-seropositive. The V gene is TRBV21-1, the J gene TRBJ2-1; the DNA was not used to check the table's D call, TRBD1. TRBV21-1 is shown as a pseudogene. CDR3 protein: CASSKGGTGGISSYNEQFF. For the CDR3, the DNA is TGTGCCAGCAGCAAAGGGGGGACAGGGGGCATTAGCTCCTACAATGAGCAGTTCTTC.